This T cell receptor (beta chain) originates from a study of T cells in tuberculosis. Study summary: The T cells targeted glucose monomycolate, a mycobacterial lipid, via CD1B.

Germline lookup yields CDR1 MGHRA and CDR2 YSYEKL. The CDR3 extends over 15 amino acids. V dropped 5 bases and J dropped 0; count of bases not matched to a gene: 4. Worth noting for this clone: Its antigen is not identified.

Adolescents were screened for latent TB by skin test and IGRA. Only in-frame clones appear in the TCRdb table, and some are missing; sequencing was by immunoSEQ multiplex PCR. The repertoire holds 35,000 to 50,000 clones, with 94% as singletons. Study results and caveats: Active tuberculosis alpha repertoires lay closer to GMM-specific TCRs than controls'. Using the GMM-specific repertoire gave about 84% accuracy versus roughly 70% with motifs.

The gene calls are TRBV4-1 and TRBJ1-5, with 7 bases matching TRBD1. The material sequenced was PBMCs. The TCR sequence derives from a donor aged 10 to 29 with latent tuberculosis or without tuberculosis infection. Some clones in this sample may be carry-over from other donors' samples. CDR3 in DNA: TGCGCCAGCAGCTCGGGACAGACTAGCAATCAGCCCCAGCATTTT. This sequence encodes CASSSGQTSNQPQHF.